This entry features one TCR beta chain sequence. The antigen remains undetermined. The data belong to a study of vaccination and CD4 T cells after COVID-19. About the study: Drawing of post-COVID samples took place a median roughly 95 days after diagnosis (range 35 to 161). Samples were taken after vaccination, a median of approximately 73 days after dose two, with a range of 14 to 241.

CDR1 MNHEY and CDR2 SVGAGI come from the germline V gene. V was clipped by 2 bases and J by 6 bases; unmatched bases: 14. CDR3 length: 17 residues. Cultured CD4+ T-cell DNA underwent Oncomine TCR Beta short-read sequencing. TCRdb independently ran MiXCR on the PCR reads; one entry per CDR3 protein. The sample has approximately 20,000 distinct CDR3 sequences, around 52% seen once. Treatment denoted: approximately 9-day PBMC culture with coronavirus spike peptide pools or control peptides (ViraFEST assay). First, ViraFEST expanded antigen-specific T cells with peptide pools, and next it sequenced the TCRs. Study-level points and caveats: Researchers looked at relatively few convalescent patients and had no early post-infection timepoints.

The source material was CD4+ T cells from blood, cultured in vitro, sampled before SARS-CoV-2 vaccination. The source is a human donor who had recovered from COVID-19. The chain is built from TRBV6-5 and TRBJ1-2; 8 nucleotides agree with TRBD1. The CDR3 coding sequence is TGTGCCAGCAGTTACATTTCGCCGGGTCAGGGGGCGCATGGCTACACCTTC. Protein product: CASSYISPGQGAHGYTF.